This T cell receptor beta chain stems from a study of blood T cell repertoires in COVID-19. Looked up from germline, CDR1 is MGHRA and CDR2 is YSYEKL. The CDR3 runs to 16 residues. J lost 7 bases, V lost 0 bases, and 9 bases had no gene match. Generated by immunoSEQ multiplex PCR, the TCRdb table keeps only in-frame clones and is missing some. Among fewer than 250,000 clones, 86% were seen once, and the ten largest hold around 1.6%. The sample taken for sequencing was peripheral blood. The origin of this receptor is a woman aged 55-70 years who had recovered from COVID-19. This chain uses TRBV4-1 with TRBJ1-2; 9 nucleotides match TRBD1. The CDR3 loop reads CASSQEWRQGVTGYTF. DNA for the CDR3: TGCGCCAGCAGCCAAGAGTGGAGACAGGGGGTTACTGGCTACACCTTC.